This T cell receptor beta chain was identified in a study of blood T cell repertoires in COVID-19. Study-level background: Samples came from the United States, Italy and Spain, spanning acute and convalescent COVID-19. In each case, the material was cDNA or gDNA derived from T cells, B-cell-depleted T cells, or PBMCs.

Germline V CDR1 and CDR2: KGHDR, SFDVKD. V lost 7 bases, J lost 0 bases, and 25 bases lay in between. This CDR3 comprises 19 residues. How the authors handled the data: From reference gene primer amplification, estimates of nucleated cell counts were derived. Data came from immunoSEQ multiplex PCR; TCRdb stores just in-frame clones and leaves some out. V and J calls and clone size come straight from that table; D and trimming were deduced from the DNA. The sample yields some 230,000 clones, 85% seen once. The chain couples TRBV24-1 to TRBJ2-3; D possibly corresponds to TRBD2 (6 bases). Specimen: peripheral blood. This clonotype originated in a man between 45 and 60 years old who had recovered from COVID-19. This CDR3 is CATSHSRAWEDPSTDTQYF. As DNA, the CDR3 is TGTGCCACCAGCCATAGCCGGGCTTGGGAGGACCCTAGCACAGATACGCAGTATTTT.